A selection of T cell receptor beta chains follows, all from one sample in a study of T cell responses to AZD1222 COVID-19 vaccine. Clones were sequenced by immunoSEQ multiplex PCR, and TCRdb holds only the in-frame ones, with some missing. The top ten hold 6% to 7% of the sample, which has fewer than 150,000 clones, roughly 93% seen once. The source material was peripheral blood, sampled 28 days after the second AZD1222 dose. The receptors were sampled from an adult who received the AZD1222 COVID-19 vaccine. Both conserved end residues are part of each CDR3. Each record gives: CDR3 length, V gene, clone size, D gene, J gene, CDR3 DNA, CDR3 protein. A D gene is named only where the DNA matches it firmly. Clone size appears in some rows only: once, few, many, or a class for an expanded clone.

>16|TRBV2|NA|NA|TRBJ1-1
TGTGCCAGCAGACCCCTGACAGAAACCATGAACACTGAAGCTTTCTTT
CASRPLTETMNTEAFF
>15|TRBV11-2|NA|NA|TRBJ2-5
TGTGCCAGCAGCTCACGCGGGACAGACCAAGAGACCCAGTACTTC
CASSSRGTDQETQYF
>12|TRBV7-9|NA|NA|TRBJ1-2
TGTGCCAGCACTTCGGATTTCTCTGGCTACACCTTC
CASTSDFSGYTF
>13|TRBV12-3/TRBV12-4|NA|NA|TRBJ1-2
TGTGCCAGCAGTTTCGACAGTGACTATGGCTACACCTTC
CASSFDSDYGYTF
>16|TRBV6-5|NA|TRBD1|TRBJ2-7
TGTGCCAGCAGTTACGTTATCGGGACAGGGGCCTACGAGCAGTACTTC
CASSYVIGTGAYEQYF
>14|TRBV7-9|NA|NA|TRBJ1-1
TGTGCCAGCAGCCATTCCGGGGTATACACTGAAGCTTTCTTT
CASSHSGVYTEAFF
>15|TRBV18|NA|TRBD1|TRBJ1-5
TGTGCCAGCTCACTACAGGGGGTCGGCAATCAGCCCCAGCATTTT
CASSLQGVGNQPQHF
>15|TRBV21-1|once|NA|TRBJ1-5
TGTGCCAGCAGCATACAGGACCGGGCCTGGATGCCCCAGCATTTT
CASSIQDRAWMPQHF
>16|TRBV9|NA|NA|TRBJ1-2
TGTGCCAGCAGCGAGACCTCCAGGGGACCTAACTATGGCTACACCTTC
CASSETSRGPNYGYTF
>14|TRBV6-5|NA|NA|TRBJ1-5
TGTGCCAGCCCCCCCAGGGTAAGCAATCAGCCCCAGCATTTT
CASPPRVSNQPQHF
>15|TRBV9|few|TRBD1|TRBJ1-6
TGTGCCAGCAGCGTGACAGGGCAGTTTAATTCACCCCTCCACTTT
CASSVTGQFNSPLHF
>15|TRBV7-9|NA|NA|TRBJ1-2
TGTGCCAGCAGCTTAAAATCAGCCTTGTCCTATGGCTACACCTTC
CASSLKSALSYGYTF
>13|TRBV19|NA|NA|TRBJ1-2
TGTGCCAGTCGGGACACGCGAGGATATGGCTACACCTTC
CASRDTRGYGYTF
>17|TRBV6-1|NA|TRBD2|TRBJ2-2
TGTGCCAGCAGTGAACTAGCGGGGGGACTAAACACCGGGGAGCTGTTTTTT
CASSELAGGLNTGELFF
>12|TRBV12-3/TRBV12-4|NA|NA|TRBJ1-1
TGTGCCAGCAGTTTAGAACGGTATGAAGCTTTCTTT
CASSLERYEAFF
>12|TRBV12-3/TRBV12-4|NA|NA|TRBJ2-7
TGTGCCAGCAGTTTAGATGCCTACGAGCAGTACTTC
CASSLDAYEQYF
>13|TRBV7-3|few|TRBD2|TRBJ2-1
TGTGCCAGCAGCCCTCAGCGGGAGGCTGAGCAGTTCTTC
CASSPQREAEQFF
>14|TRBV7-9|NA|TRBD1|TRBJ1-2
TGTGCCAGCAGTACCGGGACAGGGCTCGGTGGCTACACCTTC
CASSTGTGLGGYTF
>18|TRBV5-5|NA|NA|TRBJ1-1
TGTGCCAGCAGCTTCGGTACAGGGAGGAGTAGGTGGGACACTGAAGCTTTCTTT
CASSFGTGRSRWDTEAFF
>15|TRBV28|NA|TRBD1|TRBJ1-6
TGTGCCAGCAGGCTCCGGGACAGGGATCACTCACCCCTCCACTTT
CASRLRDRDHSPLHF
>13|TRBV2|NA|NA|TRBJ2-7
TGTGCCAGCAGTGAACAGGGGCGCTACGAGCAGTACTTC
CASSEQGRYEQYF
>16|TRBV19|NA|NA|TRBJ1-2
TGTGCCAGTAGTATAGATCTTGCCGGTAGTGGTTATGGCTACACCTTC
CASSIDLAGSGYGYTF
>14|TRBV18|NA|NA|TRBJ1-2
TGTGCCAGCTCACCGGATTACAGGGCCTATGGCTACACCTTC
CASSPDYRAYGYTF
>14|TRBV10-3|NA|NA|TRBJ1-6
TGTGCCATCAGTGTAGAGGGGCCTGATTCACCCCTCCACTTT
CAISVEGPDSPLHF
>15|TRBV6-6|few|TRBD2|TRBJ2-7
TGTGCCAGCATCCTTAGCGGGGCTGGGTCCTACGAGCAGTACTTC
CASILSGAGSYEQYF
>14|TRBV27|NA|NA|TRBJ2-7
TGTGCCAGCAGCTGGTCGCGGGGTGCCAGCGAGCAGTACTTC
CASSWSRGASEQYF
>12|TRBV28|once|NA|TRBJ1-1
TGTGCCAGCAGGGACATGAACACTGAAGCTTTCTTT
CASRDMNTEAFF
>15|TRBV6-5|NA|TRBD1|TRBJ2-3
TGTGCCAGCAGGTACTCCGGGACAGGGAAAGATACGCAGTATTTT
CASRYSGTGKDTQYF
>16|TRBV4-2|NA|NA|TRBJ2-1
TGTGCCAGCAGCCCCACGGGACGCAGCTCCTACAATGAGCAGTTCTTC
CASSPTGRSSYNEQFF
>13|TRBV3-1/TRBV3-2|NA|NA|TRBJ1-1
TGTGCCAGCAGCCCTCGGGGGGGCACTGAAGCTTTCTTT
CASSPRGGTEAFF
>15|TRBV19|NA|NA|TRBJ1-1
TGTGCCAGTAGTTTCGGGGCGGGGGGCTTCACTGAAGCTTTCTTT
CASSFGAGGFTEAFF
>13|TRBV7-9|NA|NA|TRBJ2-1
TGTGCCAGCACCATCGCGGGCGCCAATGAGCAGTTCTTC
CASTIAGANEQFF
>11|TRBV7-9|NA|NA|TRBJ2-1
TGTGCCAGCAGCCCCGACATTCAGCAGTTCTTC
CASSPDIQQFF
>18|TRBV15|NA|NA|TRBJ1-4
TGTGCCACCAGCAGATTCCCAAGGGGGACGGCGGCTAATGAAAAACTGTTTTTT
CATSRFPRGTAANEKLFF
>14|TRBV30|NA|NA|TRBJ2-3
TGTGCCTGGAGTGTACTTCAGGGAGGAAATACGCAGTATTTT
CAWSVLQGGNTQYF
>13|TRBV6-5|NA|NA|TRBJ1-1
TGTGCCAGCAGTTTATCAAGGGACACTGAAGCTTTCTTT
CASSLSRDTEAFF
>15|TRBV5-1|NA|NA|TRBJ1-4
TGCGCCAGCAGCTTGGAGGCTAGAACTAATGAAAAACTGTTTTTT
CASSLEARTNEKLFF
>17|TRBV7-2|NA|NA|TRBJ2-7
TGTGCCAGCACCCCATCTCTGACAAGGGGGGACCAAAACGAGCAGTACTTC
CASTPSLTRGDQNEQYF
>14|TRBV9|NA|NA|TRBJ2-7
TGTGCCAGCAGCGTAGGGGTAGCGGTCTGGGAGCAGTACTTC
CASSVGVAVWEQYF
>14|TRBV5-1|NA|TRBD1|TRBJ1-3
TGCGCCAGCGGACAGGGGACCTCTGGAAACACCATATATTTT
CASGQGTSGNTIYF
>17|TRBV2|NA|NA|TRBJ1-3
TGTGCCAGCAGTGAAGCGCTTTTGTTCGCGGATGGAAACACCATATATTTT
CASSEALLFADGNTIYF
>12|TRBV15|NA|NA|TRBJ2-3
TGTGCCACCAGCAGAGTGATGCATACGCAGTATTTT
CATSRVMHTQYF
>12|TRBV16|few|NA|TRBJ1-1
TGTGCCAGCAGCCAATCTACCCGTGAAGCTTTCTTT
CASSQSTREAFF
>12|TRBV10-3|NA|TRBD2|TRBJ2-3
TGTGCCGGGAGCGGGGCTGGAGATACGCAGTATTTT
CAGSGAGDTQYF
>15|TRBV10-3|NA|NA|TRBJ1-1
TGTGCCATCAGTGAGGGGCAGGGAGGATTCACTGAAGCTTTCTTT
CAISEGQGGFTEAFF
>12|TRBV12-3/TRBV12-4|once|NA|TRBJ1-1
TGTGCCAGCAGGGGTTTTGACACTGAAGCTTTCTTT
CASRGFDTEAFF
>13|TRBV7-2|NA|TRBD2|TRBJ2-3
TGTGCTGCCGGGCGGGGGGGCTCAGATACGCAGTATTTT
CAAGRGGSDTQYF
>16|TRBV27|NA|TRBD1|TRBJ1-6
TGTGCCAGCACTGTTTTAGGGACAGGGCTGAAATCACCCCTCCACTTT
CASTVLGTGLKSPLHF
>14|TRBV6-5|once|TRBD1|TRBJ1-6
TGTGCCAGCAGACAGGGGGCAGGGAATTCACCCCTCCACTTT
CASRQGAGNSPLHF
>17|TRBV28|NA|TRBD1|TRBJ1-6
TGTGCCAGCAGTTCGATACACAGGGGGCCCTATAATTCACCCCTCCACTTT
CASSSIHRGPYNSPLHF
>14|TRBV6-5|NA|TRBD1|TRBJ1-1
TGTGCCAGCACAAGGACAGGGGCGAACACTGAAGCTTTCTTT
CASTRTGANTEAFF
>14|TRBV4-1|once|NA|TRBJ1-5
TGCGCCAGCAGCCAACAGGGGTCGCGGGAGCCCCAGCATTTT
CASSQQGSREPQHF